This TCR beta chain emerged from a study of circulating and synovial CD4+ cells in juvenile arthritis. The study, taken as a whole, reports: These blood cells shared more CDR3 sequences with synovium than bulk blood. Vbeta family usage analysis did not detect the pathogenic-like versus bulk difference.

Produced via immunoSEQ multiplex PCR; TCRdb's table is partial and in-frame only. Among 3,800 or so clones, approximately 84% were seen once, and the ten largest hold 2.5% to 3.5%. Worth noting for this clone: Its antigen is not identified.

This sequence was found in a human donor with juvenile idiopathic arthritis. Source material: CD4+ T cells from synovial fluid.

The chain's CDR3 is CASSSQTGFYGYTF. Written as DNA, the CDR3 is TGTGCCAGTAGCTCCCAGACAGGGTTCTATGGCTACACCTTC. The chain is built from TRBV19 and TRBJ1-2; 7 nucleotides line up with TRBD1. This CDR3 has 14 residues. Germline V gene data show CDR1 as LNHDA and CDR2 as SQIVND (reference sequence). V was clipped by 6 bases and J by 4 bases; unmatched bases: 8.